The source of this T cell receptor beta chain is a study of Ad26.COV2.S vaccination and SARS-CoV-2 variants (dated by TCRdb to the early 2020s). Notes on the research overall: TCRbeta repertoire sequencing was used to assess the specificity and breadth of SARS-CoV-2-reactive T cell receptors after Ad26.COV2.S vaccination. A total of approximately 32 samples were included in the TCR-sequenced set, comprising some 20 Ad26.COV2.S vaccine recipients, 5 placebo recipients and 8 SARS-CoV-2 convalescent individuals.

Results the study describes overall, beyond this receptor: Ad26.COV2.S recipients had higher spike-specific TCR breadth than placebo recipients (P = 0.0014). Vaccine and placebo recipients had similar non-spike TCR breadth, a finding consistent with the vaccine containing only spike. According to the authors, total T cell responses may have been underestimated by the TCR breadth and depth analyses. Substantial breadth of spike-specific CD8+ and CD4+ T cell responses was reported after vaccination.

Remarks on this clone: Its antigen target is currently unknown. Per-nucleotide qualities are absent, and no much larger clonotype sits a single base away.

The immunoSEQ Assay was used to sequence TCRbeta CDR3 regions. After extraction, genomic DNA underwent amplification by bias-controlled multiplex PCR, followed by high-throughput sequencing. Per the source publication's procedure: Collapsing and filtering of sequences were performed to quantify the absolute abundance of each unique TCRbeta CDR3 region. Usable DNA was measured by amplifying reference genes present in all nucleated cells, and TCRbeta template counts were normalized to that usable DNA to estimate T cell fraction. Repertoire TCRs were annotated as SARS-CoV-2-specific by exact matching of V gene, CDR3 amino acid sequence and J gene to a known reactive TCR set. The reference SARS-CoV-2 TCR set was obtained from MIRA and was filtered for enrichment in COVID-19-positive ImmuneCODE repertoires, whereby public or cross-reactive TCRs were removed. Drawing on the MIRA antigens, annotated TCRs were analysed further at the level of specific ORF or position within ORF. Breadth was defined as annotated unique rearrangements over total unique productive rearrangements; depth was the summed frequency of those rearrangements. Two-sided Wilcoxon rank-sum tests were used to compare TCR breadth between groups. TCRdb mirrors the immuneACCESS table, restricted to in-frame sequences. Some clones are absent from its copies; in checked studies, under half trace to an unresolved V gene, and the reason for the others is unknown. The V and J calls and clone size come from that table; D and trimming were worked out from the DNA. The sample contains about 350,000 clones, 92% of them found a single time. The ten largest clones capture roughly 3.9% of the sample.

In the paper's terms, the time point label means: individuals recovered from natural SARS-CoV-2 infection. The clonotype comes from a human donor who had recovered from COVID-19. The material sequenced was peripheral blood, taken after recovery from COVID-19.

At the DNA level, the sequence is TGTGCCAGCAGAAAGCAGGGGGAGGTGACCCAGTACTTC. Protein translation: CASRKQGEVTQYF. The chain is encoded by TRBV12-3 or TRBV12-4 joined to TRBJ2-5, with TRBD1 perhaps the D gene, on 7 matching bases. The trim is 6 bases for V and 7 bases for J, with a gap of 15 bases between the germline ends. Measured from the cysteine to the phenylalanine, the CDR3 is 13 residues long. Just the 39-base CDR3 DNA is kept, in frame starting at base 1.